This is a list of T cell receptor beta chains from one sample in a study of blood T cell repertoires in COVID-19. Measured with immunoSEQ multiplex PCR; TCRdb has only the in-frame clones, and not every one. The table lists approximately 100,000 clones, 90% to 95% of them singletons. The source material was peripheral blood. The receptors originated from a man aged 60 to 75 with acute or convalescent COVID-19. Each CDR3 is given with its conserved first and last residue. D genes are given only for firm matches. Some rows have no size entry. The others give once, few or many, or a class for an expanded clone.

CSASRSADTQYF	TGCAGTGCTAGTAGGAGCGCAGATACGCAGTATTTT	TRBJ2-3	-	TRBV20-1	-
CASSLTRSSTGELFF	TGTGCCAGCAGTTTAACCCGCTCTAGCACCGGGGAGCTGTTTTTT	TRBJ2-2	-	TRBV27	-
CASSDWDNGKLGYTF	TGTGCCAGCAGTGATTGGGACAACGGAAAATTAGGCTACACCTTC	TRBJ1-2	-	TRBV6-1	-
CASTDQPRPWTEAFF	TGCGCCAGCACCGACCAGCCCAGGCCGTGGACTGAAGCTTTCTTT	TRBJ1-1	-	TRBV10-2	-
CASSDRRGTEAFF	TGTGCCAGCAGTGATAGGAGGGGCACTGAAGCTTTCTTT	TRBJ1-1	-	TRBV2	-
CASSPGLQAYEQYF	TGTGCCAGCAGCCCGGGACTGCAAGCCTACGAGCAGTACTTC	TRBJ2-7	-	TRBV7-2	few
CASSLGAGGYNEQFF	TGCGCCAGCAGCTTGGGAGCGGGGGGCTACAATGAGCAGTTCTTC	TRBJ2-1	TRBD2	TRBV5-1	once
CSVEDLETGNYEQYF	TGCAGCGTTGAAGATCTGGAGACAGGTAATTACGAGCAGTACTTC	TRBJ2-7	-	TRBV29-1	-
CASSDNRGYGYTF	TGTGCCAGCAGTGATAACAGGGGTTATGGCTACACCTTC	TRBJ1-2	TRBD1	TRBV2	-
CASSLAETSGSTDTQYF	TGTGCCAGCAGCTTAGCGGAGACTAGCGGGAGTACAGATACGCAGTATTTT	TRBJ2-3	TRBD2	TRBV7-9	-
CASSHGRAPYEQYF	TGTGCCAGCAGCCATGGGAGGGCCCCCTACGAGCAGTACTTC	TRBJ2-7	TRBD2	TRBV27	-
CATSYRGHEQYF	TGTGCCACCTCCTACAGGGGCCACGAGCAGTACTTC	TRBJ2-7	TRBD1	TRBV15	-
CASSARQGNTDTQYF	TGCGCCAGCAGCGCAAGACAGGGGAACACAGATACGCAGTATTTT	TRBJ2-3	TRBD1	TRBV5-1	-
CASSPKGQAITGELFF	TGCGCCAGCAGCCCAAAAGGACAGGCGATCACCGGGGAGCTGTTTTTT	TRBJ2-2	TRBD1	TRBV5-1	-
CASSLSGRDYEQYF	TGCGCCAGCAGCTTGAGCGGGAGAGATTACGAGCAGTACTTC	TRBJ2-7	TRBD2	TRBV5-1	-
CASSLQGENTEAFF	TGTGCCAGCAGCTTACAGGGGGAGAACACTGAAGCTTTCTTT	TRBJ1-1	TRBD1	TRBV28	-
CATSRVCDSPPYNEQFF	TGTGCCACCAGCAGAGTCTGCGACAGTCCTCCCTACAATGAGCAGTTCTTC	TRBJ2-1	-	TRBV15	-
CASSLGPGGSGNTIYF	TGTGCCAGCAGCTTAGGGCCAGGGGGCTCTGGAAACACCATATATTTT	TRBJ1-3	TRBD1	TRBV7-2	-
CASSVAAGGSPLHF	TGTGCCAGCAGCGTAGCGGCAGGGGGTTCACCCCTCCACTTT	TRBJ1-6	TRBD1	TRBV9	-
CASTRDRDTDTQYF	TGTGCCAGCACCCGGGACAGAGACACAGATACGCAGTATTTT	TRBJ2-3	TRBD1	TRBV11-1	-
CASSPSAGTGELFF	TGTGCCAGCAGCCCTTCAGCGGGCACCGGGGAGCTGTTTTTT	TRBJ2-2	-	TRBV4-2	-
CASSTGQTETQYF	TGCGCCAGCAGTACGGGACAGACGGAGACCCAGTACTTC	TRBJ2-5	TRBD1	TRBV5-1	once
CASSLSGAGLYNEQFF	TGTGCCAGCAGTTTATCGGGGGCTGGTCTTTACAATGAGCAGTTCTTC	TRBJ2-1	-	TRBV27	-
CASSSSGLVTDTQYF	TGTGCCAGCAGCTCATCGGGACTAGTTACGGATACGCAGTATTTT	TRBJ2-3	TRBD2	TRBV5-6	-
CASSGSNYGYTF	TGTGCCAGCAGTGGCAGTAACTATGGCTACACCTTC	TRBJ1-2	-	TRBV2	-
CAWRILAGPLNEQFF	TGTGCCTGGAGGATCCTAGCGGGGCCCCTCAATGAGCAGTTCTTC	TRBJ2-1	TRBD2	TRBV30	-
CATSETTDGTRYF	TGTGCCACCAGTGAAACTACTGACGGCACGAGGTATTTT	TRBJ2-3	-	TRBV24-1	-
CASSFQGVTNEKLFF	TGCGCCAGCAGTTTCCAGGGCGTAACTAATGAAAAACTGTTTTTT	TRBJ1-4	-	TRBV5-1	once
CASSEARTGGHGYTF	TGTGCCAGCAGTGAAGCGCGCACAGGGGGCCATGGCTACACCTTC	TRBJ1-2	TRBD1	TRBV2	-
CASIPNVEQGYYGYTF	TGTGCCAGCATCCCCAATGTGGAACAGGGGTACTATGGCTACACCTTC	TRBJ1-2	-	TRBV21-1	few
CASSQTGTVKDNEQFF	TGTGCCAGCAGCCAAACCGGGACAGTCAAAGACAATGAGCAGTTCTTC	TRBJ2-1	TRBD1	TRBV4-2	-
CASSFDRAPEAFF	TGTGCCAGCAGCTTCGACAGGGCGCCCGAAGCTTTCTTT	TRBJ1-1	TRBD1	TRBV13	-
CASSRTVRQNGYTF	TGTGCCAGCAGCCGGACGGTTAGACAGAATGGCTACACCTTC	TRBJ1-2	-	TRBV3-1/TRBV3-2	-
CASSPRGISYEQYF	TGTGCCAGCAGTCCAAGAGGGATTAGCTACGAGCAGTACTTC	TRBJ2-7	-	TRBV27	-
CASSSHRGYYNSPLHF	TGTGCCAGCAGTTCCCACCGGGGGTACTATAATTCACCCCTCCACTTT	TRBJ1-6	-	TRBV2	-
CASSSTPGTLYNEQFF	TGCGCCAGCAGCTCCACCCCCGGGACATTGTACAATGAGCAGTTCTTC	TRBJ2-1	-	TRBV5-1	-
CASSPKWPLGGAFF	TGTGCCAGCAGTCCAAAATGGCCTCTTGGAGGGGCTTTCTTT	TRBJ1-1	-	TRBV27	few
CASSLLRHNRINQPQHF	TGTGCCAGCAGCTTATTACGCCACAACAGAATCAATCAGCCCCAGCATTTT	TRBJ1-5	-	TRBV7-7	-
CASFSGTARGELFF	TGTGCCAGTTTTAGCGGGACCGCAAGAGGGGAGCTGTTTTTT	TRBJ2-2	TRBD2	TRBV19	once
CASREQGAEAFF	TGTGCCAGCAGGGAACAGGGGGCGGAAGCTTTCTTT	TRBJ1-1	TRBD1	TRBV2	-
CASSTGRRTYNEQFF	TGTGCCAGCAGTACCGGGAGGAGGACCTACAATGAGCAGTTCTTC	TRBJ2-1	TRBD2	TRBV6-6	-
CASSLGASVSSYEQYF	TGCGCCAGCAGCTTGGGGGCTAGCGTGAGCTCCTACGAGCAGTACTTC	TRBJ2-7	-	TRBV5-1	once
CSAVEGAGNTIYF	TGCAGCGCCGTTGAGGGGGCTGGAAACACCATATATTTT	TRBJ1-3	-	TRBV29-1	once
CASSLDGYEQYF	TGCGCCAGCAGCTTGGACGGTTACGAGCAGTACTTC	TRBJ2-7	-	TRBV5-1	-
CASSLGVGGQKETQYF	TGCGCCAGCAGCTTGGGTGTGGGCGGACAGAAAGAGACCCAGTACTTC	TRBJ2-5	-	TRBV5-1	-
CASSLSRVPYEQYF	TGTGCCAGCAGTTTATCGCGGGTCCCCTACGAGCAGTACTTC	TRBJ2-7	-	TRBV27	-
CASSPGTGGAGPQHF	TGTGCCAGTAGTCCCGGGACAGGGGGGGCTGGGCCCCAGCATTTT	TRBJ1-5	TRBD1	TRBV19	-
CASSGGTGGNEQFF	TGTGCCAGCAGTGGGGGGACAGGGGGCAATGAGCAGTTCTTC	TRBJ2-1	TRBD1	TRBV6-4	-
CASSYRTGVDAGELFF	TGTGCCAGCAGTTATAGGACAGGGGTAGACGCCGGGGAGCTGTTTTTT	TRBJ2-2	TRBD1	TRBV6-6	-
CASSLGGGHEKLFF	TGCGCCAGCAGCTTGGGCGGGGGGCATGAAAAACTGTTTTTT	TRBJ1-4	-	TRBV5-1	-
CASSLNGAAGQTYNEQFF	TGTGCCAGCAGCTTAAATGGGGCTGCAGGACAGACCTACAATGAGCAGTTCTTC	TRBJ2-1	-	TRBV7-8	-